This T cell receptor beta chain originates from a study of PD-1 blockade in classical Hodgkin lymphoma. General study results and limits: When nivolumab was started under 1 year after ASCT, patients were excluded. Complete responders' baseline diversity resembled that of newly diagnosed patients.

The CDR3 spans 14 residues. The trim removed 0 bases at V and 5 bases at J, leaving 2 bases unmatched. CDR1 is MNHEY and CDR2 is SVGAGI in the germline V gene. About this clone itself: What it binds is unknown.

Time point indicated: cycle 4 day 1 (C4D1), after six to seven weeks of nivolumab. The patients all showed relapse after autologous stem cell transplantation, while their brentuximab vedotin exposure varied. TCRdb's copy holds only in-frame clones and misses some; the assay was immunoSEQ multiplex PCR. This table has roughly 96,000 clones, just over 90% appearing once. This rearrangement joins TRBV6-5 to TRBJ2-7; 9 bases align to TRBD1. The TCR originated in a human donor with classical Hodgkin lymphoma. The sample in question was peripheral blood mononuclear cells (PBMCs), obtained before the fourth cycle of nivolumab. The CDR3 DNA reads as TGTGCCAGCAGTTACTCGGACAGGGGCCACGAGCAGTACTTC. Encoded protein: CASSYSDRGHEQYF.